A selection of T cell receptor beta chains follows, all from one sample in a study of T-cell reconstitution after alpha-beta-depleted transplantation in children. TCRdb reprocessed the PCR reads with MiXCR, giving one entry per CDR3 protein. The sample carries about 350,000 distinct CDR3 sequences, more than 10% recorded once. This specimen consisted of PBMCs, obtained from the stem cell graft. The receptors come from a human donor who donated a stem cell graft to a child with Fanconi anemia. Each CDR3 is given with its conserved first and last residue. The order of the fields is J gene, clone size, V gene, D gene, CDR3 protein, CDR3 DNA. A D gene is named only where the DNA matches it firmly. Clone size, where shown, is once, few, many, or a class for clones that have expanded.

TRBJ1-4 | NA | TRBV20-1 | NA | CSARSFVGEKLFF | TGCAGTGCTAGAAGCTTTGTAGGAGAAAAACTGTTTTTT
TRBJ2-3 | few | TRBV7-2 | NA | CASSVTRAEGDTQYF | TGTGCCAGCAGCGTTACAAGGGCCGAGGGAGATACGCAGTATTTT
TRBJ1-1 | NA | TRBV3-1 | TRBD1 | CASSQYRGPVRAFF | TGTGCCAGCAGCCAATACAGGGGCCCCGTCCGGGCTTTCTTT
TRBJ1-4 | few | TRBV6-5 | NA | CASSYSPNEKLFF | TGTGCCAGCAGTTACTCGCCCAATGAAAAACTGTTTTTT
TRBJ2-6 | many | TRBV11-1 | TRBD1 | CASSLVLTDRAGANVLTF | TGTGCCAGCAGCTTAGTCCTTACGGACAGGGCTGGGGCCAACGTCCTGACTTTC
TRBJ2-5 | many | TRBV11-2 | TRBD1 | CASSLEDREWETQYF | TGTGCCAGCAGCTTAGAGGACAGGGAATGGGAGACCCAGTACTTC
TRBJ1-1 | few | TRBV6-5 | NA | CASSRKTEAFF | TGTGCCAGCAGTCGAAAGACTGAAGCTTTCTTT
TRBJ2-1 | many | TRBV28 | TRBD1 | CASSLDRENEQFF | TGTGCCAGCAGTTTGGACAGGGAAAATGAGCAGTTCTTC
TRBJ2-5 | NA | TRBV20-1 | TRBD2 | CSALLAEETQYF | TGCAGTGCTCTGCTAGCGGAAGAGACCCAGTACTTC
TRBJ1-6 | NA | TRBV14 | NA | CASSQETTNSPLHF | TGTGCCAGCAGCCAAGAAACCACGAATTCACCCCTCCACTTT
TRBJ2-5 | NA | TRBV5-1 | NA | CASSLRSPQETQYF | TGCGCCAGCAGCCTCCGGTCCCCCCAAGAGACCCAGTACTTC